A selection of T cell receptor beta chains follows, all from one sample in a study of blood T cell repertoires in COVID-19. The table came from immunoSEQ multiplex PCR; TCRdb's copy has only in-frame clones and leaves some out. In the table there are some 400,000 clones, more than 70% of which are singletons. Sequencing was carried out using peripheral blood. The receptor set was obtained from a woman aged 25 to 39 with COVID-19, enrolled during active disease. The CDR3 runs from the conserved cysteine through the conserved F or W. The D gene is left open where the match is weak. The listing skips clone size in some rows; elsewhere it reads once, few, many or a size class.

CDR3: CATSDPRGDGEAFF
DNA: TGTGCCACCAGTGACCCTCGGGGGGACGGTGAAGCTTTCTTT
V: TRBV24-1
size: -
D: -
J: TRBJ1-1

CDR3: CASSMTSGTDTQYF
DNA: TGCGCCAGCAGCATGACTAGCGGCACAGATACGCAGTATTTT
V: TRBV10-1
size: -
D: TRBD2
J: TRBJ2-3

CDR3: CASPEREANEQFF
DNA: TGTGCCTCCCCTGAGCGGGAGGCCAATGAGCAGTTCTTC
V: TRBV28
size: once
D: TRBD2
J: TRBJ2-1

CDR3: CASSLGLGELFF
DNA: TGTGCCAGCAGCTTAGGTCTGGGGGAGCTGTTTTTT
V: TRBV11-2
size: few
D: -
J: TRBJ2-2

CDR3: CASSQDGVPNSPLHF
DNA: TGCGCCAGCAGCCAAGACGGGGTCCCGAATTCACCCCTCCACTTT
V: TRBV4-3
size: -
D: -
J: TRBJ1-6

CDR3: CAGSGRGLNEQFF
DNA: TGTGCCGGTAGCGGGAGGGGTTTAAATGAGCAGTTCTTC
V: TRBV30
size: once
D: TRBD2
J: TRBJ2-1

CDR3: CASSPRLAGGGEQFF
DNA: TGTGCCAGCAGCCCTCGGCTAGCGGGAGGAGGGGAGCAGTTCTTC
V: TRBV9
size: -
D: TRBD2
J: TRBJ2-1

CDR3: CATSSFNSYNEQFF
DNA: TGTGCCACCAGCAGCTTTAACAGCTACAATGAGCAGTTCTTC
V: TRBV15
size: -
D: -
J: TRBJ2-1

CDR3: CSVEPNSYEQYF
DNA: TGCAGCGTTGAACCCAACTCCTACGAGCAGTACTTC
V: TRBV29-1
size: -
D: -
J: TRBJ2-7

CDR3: CASSQPSGSRGQGSYNEQFF
DNA: TGCGCCAGCAGCCAACCGAGCGGATCTAGAGGACAGGGCTCCTACAATGAGCAGTTCTTC
V: TRBV4-1
size: -
D: TRBD1
J: TRBJ2-1

CDR3: CASSFGSLTYEQYF
DNA: TGTGCCAGCAGTTTCGGTTCTTTAACCTACGAGCAGTACTTC
V: TRBV28
size: -
D: -
J: TRBJ2-7

CDR3: CASSPPTGPNTEAFF
DNA: TGTGCCAGCTCACCGCCGACAGGGCCGAACACTGAAGCTTTCTTT
V: TRBV18
size: -
D: TRBD1
J: TRBJ1-1

CDR3: CASSFPAAGNTIYF
DNA: TGTGCCAGCAGTTTCCCAGCGGCCGGAAACACCATATATTTT
V: TRBV6-5
size: -
D: -
J: TRBJ1-3